This is a list of T cell receptor beta chains from one sample in a study of T cells after yellow fever vaccination. TCRdb fed the 5' RACE reads into MiXCR, producing one record per CDR3 protein. The sample lists just under 600,000 distinct CDR3 sequences; about 14% were seen once. The sequenced sample was PBMCs, obtained on the day of the yellow fever booster vaccination. These receptors all come from a man aged 25-45 years who received the YFV17D yellow fever vaccine. The CDR3 runs from the conserved cysteine through the conserved F or W. Each record gives: J gene, V gene, CDR3 protein.

j_call: TRBJ2-3; v_call: TRBV20-1; cdr3_aa: CSAGKAGLGTDTQYF
j_call: TRBJ2-6; v_call: TRBV20-1; cdr3_aa: CSARDGKGSGVNVLTF
j_call: TRBJ1-6; v_call: TRBV7-2; cdr3_aa: CASSLSGWEYNSPLHF
j_call: TRBJ2-1; v_call: TRBV29-1; cdr3_aa: CTTGYNEQFF
j_call: TRBJ2-3; v_call: TRBV29-1; cdr3_aa: CSVEGGQGVTDTQYF
j_call: TRBJ1-1; v_call: TRBV29-1; cdr3_aa: CSVLKTGATEAFF
j_call: TRBJ2-6; v_call: TRBV7-8; cdr3_aa: CASSLLTGPSGANVLTF
j_call: TRBJ2-7; v_call: TRBV24-1; cdr3_aa: CATSDSRTAAYEQYF
j_call: TRBJ2-1; v_call: TRBV5-1; cdr3_aa: CASSLYRLGALNEQFF
j_call: TRBJ2-3; v_call: TRBV6-1; cdr3_aa: CASSTGVPSSTDTQYF
j_call: TRBJ2-1; v_call: TRBV27; cdr3_aa: CASSFGANEQFF
j_call: TRBJ2-5; v_call: TRBV25-1; cdr3_aa: CASSAMARGGDMKTQYF
j_call: TRBJ2-1; v_call: TRBV24-1; cdr3_aa: CATSDLAASSYNEQFF
j_call: TRBJ2-3; v_call: TRBV6-4; cdr3_aa: CASSETGGSDTQYF
j_call: TRBJ2-1; v_call: TRBV20-1; cdr3_aa: CSARVRTAYDEQFF
j_call: TRBJ2-5; v_call: TRBV28; cdr3_aa: CASSLPLLGGWETKETQYF
j_call: TRBJ2-6; v_call: TRBV4-3; cdr3_aa: CASSQVPHRAGANVLTF
j_call: TRBJ2-7; v_call: TRBV6-1; cdr3_aa: CARSSGSSYEQYF
j_call: TRBJ2-2; v_call: TRBV7-6; cdr3_aa: CASGTPGNTGELFF
j_call: TRBJ2-3; v_call: TRBV12-3/TRBV12-4; cdr3_aa: CASSRDRVTDTQYF
j_call: TRBJ2-7; v_call: TRBV4-2; cdr3_aa: CASSQVGPAGGPYEQYF
j_call: TRBJ2-1; v_call: TRBV9; cdr3_aa: CASSPHSGGRGEQFF
j_call: TRBJ2-1; v_call: TRBV18; cdr3_aa: CASSADRGSYNEQFF
j_call: TRBJ2-7; v_call: TRBV15; cdr3_aa: CATSRDAGNRQYF
j_call: TRBJ2-2; v_call: TRBV20-1; cdr3_aa: CSASRLAGPPGELFF
j_call: TRBJ2-7; v_call: TRBV18; cdr3_aa: CASSRGTSGIDEQYF
j_call: TRBJ2-7; v_call: TRBV6-5; cdr3_aa: CASSYSQGSHEQYF
j_call: TRBJ2-6; v_call: TRBV12-3/TRBV12-4; cdr3_aa: CASSLGTPVSGANVLTF
j_call: TRBJ2-7; v_call: TRBV20-1; cdr3_aa: CSETSVSSYEQYF
j_call: TRBJ1-4; v_call: TRBV7-2; cdr3_aa: CASSLVFRVDEKLFF
j_call: TRBJ1-6; v_call: TRBV7-9; cdr3_aa: CASSLFTGGPNSPLHF
j_call: TRBJ1-2; v_call: TRBV24-1; cdr3_aa: CATSLENYGYTF
j_call: TRBJ2-7; v_call: TRBV5-5; cdr3_aa: CASSLRSGTPTSYEQYF
j_call: TRBJ2-1; v_call: TRBV5-1; cdr3_aa: CASSLGPGARGEQFF
j_call: TRBJ2-3; v_call: TRBV3-1; cdr3_aa: CASSPGTGGDTQYF
j_call: TRBJ2-2; v_call: TRBV12-3/TRBV12-4; cdr3_aa: CASSFSGDGDTGELFF
j_call: TRBJ2-7; v_call: TRBV6-1; cdr3_aa: CASRRAASYEQYF